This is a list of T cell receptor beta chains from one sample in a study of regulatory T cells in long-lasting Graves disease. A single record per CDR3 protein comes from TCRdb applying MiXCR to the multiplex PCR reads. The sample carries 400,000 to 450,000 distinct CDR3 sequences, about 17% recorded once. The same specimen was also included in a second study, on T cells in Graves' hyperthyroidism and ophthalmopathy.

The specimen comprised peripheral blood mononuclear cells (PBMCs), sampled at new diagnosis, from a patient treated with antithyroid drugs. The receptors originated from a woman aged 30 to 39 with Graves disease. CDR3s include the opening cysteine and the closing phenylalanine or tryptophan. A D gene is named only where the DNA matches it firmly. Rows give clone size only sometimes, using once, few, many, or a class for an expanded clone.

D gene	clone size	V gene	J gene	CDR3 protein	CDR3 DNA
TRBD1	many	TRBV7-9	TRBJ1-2	CASSPRDRSLYGYTF	TGTGCCAGCAGCCCCCGGGACAGATCCCTCTATGGCTACACCTTC
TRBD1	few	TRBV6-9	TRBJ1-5	CASSYRQGENQPQHF	TGTGCCAGCAGTTACCGACAGGGCGAGAATCAGCCCCAGCATTTT
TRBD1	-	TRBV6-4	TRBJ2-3	CASSRRDRETDTQYF	TGTGCCAGCAGTCGTCGGGACAGGGAAACAGATACGCAGTATTTT
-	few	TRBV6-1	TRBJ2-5	CASSGTPPGVQYF	TGTGCCAGCAGTGGGACACCCCCTGGGGTCCAGTACTTC
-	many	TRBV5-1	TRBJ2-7	CASSLSDSSYEQYF	TGCGCCAGCAGCTTGTCTGACAGCAGCTACGAGCAGTACTTC
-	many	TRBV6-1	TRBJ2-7	CASRHMDSPSTYEQYF	TGTGCCAGCAGACACATGGACAGCCCCTCGACTTACGAGCAGTACTTC
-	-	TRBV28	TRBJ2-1	CASSLLGQNPYNEQFF	TGTGCCAGCAGTTTATTAGGTCAGAACCCCTACAATGAGCAGTTCTTC
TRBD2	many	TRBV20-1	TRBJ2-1	CSASRFSAGHYNEQFF	TGCAGTGCTAGTCGATTCTCAGCGGGGCACTACAATGAGCAGTTCTTC
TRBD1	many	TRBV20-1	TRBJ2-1	CSASTDRGYNEQFF	TGCAGTGCTAGTACGGACAGGGGCTACAATGAGCAGTTCTTC
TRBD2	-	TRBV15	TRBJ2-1	CATSRAGRAKSGSYNEQFF	TGTGCCACCAGCAGAGCCGGGAGGGCCAAGTCCGGCTCCTACAATGAGCAGTTCTTC
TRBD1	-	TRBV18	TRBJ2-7	CASSHPGQSYEQYF	TGTGCCAGCTCACATCCGGGACAGAGCTACGAGCAGTACTTC
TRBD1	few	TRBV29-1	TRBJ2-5	CSVEQGGSETQYF	TGCAGCGTTGAGCAAGGGGGCTCAGAGACCCAGTACTTC
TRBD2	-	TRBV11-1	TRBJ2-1	CASSPTSGSHNEQFF	TGTGCCAGCAGCCCGACTAGCGGGAGTCACAATGAGCAGTTCTTC
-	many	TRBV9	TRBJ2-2	CASSANTGELFF	TGTGCCAGCAGCGCCAACACCGGGGAGCTGTTTTTT
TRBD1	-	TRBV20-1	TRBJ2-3	CSVVPGQSTDTQYF	TGCTCCGTGGTGCCGGGACAGTCCACAGATACGCAGTATTTT
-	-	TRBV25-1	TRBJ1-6	CASRSGGPLHF	TGTGCCAGCAGGAGCGGGGGGCCCCTCCACTTT
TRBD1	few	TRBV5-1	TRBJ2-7	CASSPGTDFWEQYF	TGCGCCAGCAGCCCCGGGACAGATTTTTGGGAGCAGTACTTC
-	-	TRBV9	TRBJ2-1	CASSAYREQFF	TGTGCCAGCAGCGCCTATAGAGAGCAGTTCTTC
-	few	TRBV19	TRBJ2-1	CASSIELQGVGYEQFF	TGTGCCAGTAGTATAGAGTTACAGGGAGTGGGCTATGAGCAGTTCTTC
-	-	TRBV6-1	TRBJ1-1	CASTSTLNTEAFF	TGTGCCAGCACGAGCACGCTGAACACTGAAGCTTTCTTT
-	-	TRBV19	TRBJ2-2	CASSIGEANTGELFF	TGTGCCAGTAGTATAGGGGAGGCGAACACCGGGGAGCTGTTTTTT
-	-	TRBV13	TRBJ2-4	CASSLSEAEENIQYF	TGTGCCAGCAGCCTAAGTGAGGCCGAAGAAAACATTCAGTACTTC
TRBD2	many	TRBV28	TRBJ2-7	CASSNPGLAGGDFYEQYF	TGTGCCAGCAGCAACCCGGGACTAGCGGGAGGAGACTTCTACGAGCAGTACTTC
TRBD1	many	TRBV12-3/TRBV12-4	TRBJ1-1	CASSLGQGVTEAFF	TGTGCCAGCAGTTTGGGACAGGGAGTCACTGAAGCTTTCTTT
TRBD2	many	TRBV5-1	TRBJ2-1	CASSTTSGSVYNEQFF	TGCGCCAGCAGCACCACTAGCGGGAGTGTCTACAATGAGCAGTTCTTC